The T cell receptor beta chain under discussion was sequenced for a study of blood T cell repertoires in COVID-19. In the study overall: From T cells, B-cell-depleted T cells, or PBMCs came the material, which was cDNA or gDNA.

The junction had 13 bases not matched to a gene; V was cut back by 4 bases and J by 4 bases. This CDR3 is built from 18 residues. Germline V gene data show CDR1 as LGHDT and CDR2 as YNNKEL (reference sequence). Clones were sequenced by immunoSEQ multiplex PCR, and TCRdb holds only the in-frame ones, with some missing. The sample records 29,000 or so clones, nearly 90% being singletons. This TCR derives from a human donor in a cohort sampled during active COVID-19. The V call is TRBV3-1 (or the pseudogene TRBV3-2), the J call TRBJ1-3; 10 positions match TRBD1. The material sequenced was peripheral blood. CDR3: CASSPRDRGLTSGNTIYF. The CDR3 DNA reads as TGTGCCAGCAGCCCCCGGGACAGGGGTTTAACGTCAGGAAACACCATATATTTT.